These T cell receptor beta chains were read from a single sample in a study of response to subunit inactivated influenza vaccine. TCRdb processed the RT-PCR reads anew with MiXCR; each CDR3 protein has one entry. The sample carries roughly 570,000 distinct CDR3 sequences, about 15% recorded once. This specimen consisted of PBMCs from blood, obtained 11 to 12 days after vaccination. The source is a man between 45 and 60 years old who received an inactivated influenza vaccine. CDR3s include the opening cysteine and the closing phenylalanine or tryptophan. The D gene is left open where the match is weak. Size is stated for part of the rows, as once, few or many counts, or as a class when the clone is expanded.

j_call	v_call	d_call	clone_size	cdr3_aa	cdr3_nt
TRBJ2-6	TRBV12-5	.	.	CASGLVYWRDLKPNSGANVLTF	TGTGCTAGTGGTTTGGTATATTGGAGGGACTTAAAACCAAATTCTGGGGCCAACGTCCTGACTTTC
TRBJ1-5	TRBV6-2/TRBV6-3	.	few	CASSYIGTRDQPQHF	TGTGCCAGCAGTTATATTGGTACAAGGGATCAGCCCCAGCATTTT
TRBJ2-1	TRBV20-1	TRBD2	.	CSGIAGGYEQFF	TGCAGTGGAATAGCGGGGGGTTATGAGCAGTTCTTC
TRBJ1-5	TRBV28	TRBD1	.	CASSRQGAGFVDQPQHF	TGTGCCAGCAGCAGACAGGGGGCGGGTTTCGTAGATCAGCCCCAGCATTTT
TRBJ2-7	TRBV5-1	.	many	CASSKHVGTYEQYF	TGCGCCAGCAGTAAACATGTCGGTACCTACGAGCAGTACTTC
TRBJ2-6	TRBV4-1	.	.	CASSQRMDRSGANVLTF	TGCGCCAGCAGCCAACGCATGGACCGCTCTGGGGCCAACGTCCTGACTTTC
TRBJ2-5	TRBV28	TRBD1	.	CASSPTGAEETQYF	TGTGCCAGCAGTCCAACAGGGGCGGAGGAGACCCAGTACTTC
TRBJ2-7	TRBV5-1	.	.	CASSLYTGANEQYF	TGCGCCAGCAGCTTGTATACGGGGGCCAACGAGCAGTACTTC
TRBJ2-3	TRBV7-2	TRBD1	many	CASSRDRASSTDTQYF	TGTGCCAGCAGCCGCGACAGGGCCTCTAGCACAGATACGCAGTATTTT
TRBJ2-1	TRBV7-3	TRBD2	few	CASSPTPGTSGKNEQFF	TGTGCCAGCAGCCCGACCCCCGGGACTAGCGGGAAAAATGAGCAGTTCTTC